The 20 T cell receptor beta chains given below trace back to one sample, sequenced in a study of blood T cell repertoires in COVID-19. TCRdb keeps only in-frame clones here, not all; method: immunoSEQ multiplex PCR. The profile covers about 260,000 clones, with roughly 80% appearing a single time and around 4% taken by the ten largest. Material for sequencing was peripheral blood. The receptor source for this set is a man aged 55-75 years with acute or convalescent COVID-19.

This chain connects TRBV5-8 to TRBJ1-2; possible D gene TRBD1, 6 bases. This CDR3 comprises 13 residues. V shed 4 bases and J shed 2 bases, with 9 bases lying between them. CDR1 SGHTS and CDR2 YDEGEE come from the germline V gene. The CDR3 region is CASSRTANYGYTF. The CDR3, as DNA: TGTGCCAGCAGCCGGACAGCAAACTATGGCTACACCTTC.

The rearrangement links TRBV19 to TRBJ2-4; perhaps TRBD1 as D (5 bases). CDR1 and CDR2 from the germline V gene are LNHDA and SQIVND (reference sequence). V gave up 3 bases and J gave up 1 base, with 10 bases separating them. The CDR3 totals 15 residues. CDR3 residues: CASSMWGSAKNIQYF. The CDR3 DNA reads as TGTGCCAGTAGTATGTGGGGCTCGGCCAAAAACATTCAGTACTTC.

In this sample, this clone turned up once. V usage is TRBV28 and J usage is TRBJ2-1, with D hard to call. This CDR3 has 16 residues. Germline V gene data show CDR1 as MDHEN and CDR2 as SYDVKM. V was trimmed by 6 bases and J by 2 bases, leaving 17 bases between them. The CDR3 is CASSITKGGTYNEQFF. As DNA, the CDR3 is TGTGCCAGCAGCATTACTAAAGGCGGTACCTACAATGAGCAGTTCTTC.

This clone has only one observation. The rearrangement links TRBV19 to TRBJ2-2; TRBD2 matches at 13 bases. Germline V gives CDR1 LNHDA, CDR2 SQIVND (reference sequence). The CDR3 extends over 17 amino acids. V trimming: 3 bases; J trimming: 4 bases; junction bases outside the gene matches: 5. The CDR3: CASSIGLAGVGTGELFF. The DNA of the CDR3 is TGTGCCAGTAGTATTGGACTAGCGGGAGTTGGCACCGGGGAGCTGTTTTTT.

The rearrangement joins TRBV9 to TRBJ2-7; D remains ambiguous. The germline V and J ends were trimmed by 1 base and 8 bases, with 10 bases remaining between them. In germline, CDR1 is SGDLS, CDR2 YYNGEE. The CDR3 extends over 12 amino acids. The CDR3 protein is CASSVNGQQQYF. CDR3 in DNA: TGTGCCAGCAGCGTAAATGGGCAGCAGCAGTACTTC.

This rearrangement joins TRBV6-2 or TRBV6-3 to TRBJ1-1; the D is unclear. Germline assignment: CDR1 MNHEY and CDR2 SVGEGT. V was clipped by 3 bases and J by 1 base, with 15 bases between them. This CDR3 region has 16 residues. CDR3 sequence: CASSYLGFFANTEAFF. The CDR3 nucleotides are TGTGCCAGCAGTTATCTCGGGTTTTTTGCGAACACTGAAGCTTTCTTT.

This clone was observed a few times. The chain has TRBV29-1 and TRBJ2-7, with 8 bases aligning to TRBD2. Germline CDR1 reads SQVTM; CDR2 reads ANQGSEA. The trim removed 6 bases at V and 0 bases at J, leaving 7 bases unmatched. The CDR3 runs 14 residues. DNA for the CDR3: TGCAGCGTGACGGTAGCGGGGAGCTCCTACGAGCAGTACTTC. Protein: CSVTVAGSSYEQYF.

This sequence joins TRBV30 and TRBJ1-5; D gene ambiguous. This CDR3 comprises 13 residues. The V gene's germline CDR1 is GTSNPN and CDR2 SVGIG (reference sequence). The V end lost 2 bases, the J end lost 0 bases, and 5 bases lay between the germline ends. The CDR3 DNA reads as TGTGCCTGGAGTCACGGTAGCAATCAGCCCCAGCATTTT. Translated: CAWSHGSNQPQHF.

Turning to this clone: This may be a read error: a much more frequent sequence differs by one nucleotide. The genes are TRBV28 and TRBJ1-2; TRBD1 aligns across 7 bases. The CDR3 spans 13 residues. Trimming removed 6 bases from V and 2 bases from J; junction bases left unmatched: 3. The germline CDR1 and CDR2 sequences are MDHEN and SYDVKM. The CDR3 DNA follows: TGTGCCAGCAGGTCGGGACAGAACTATGGCTACACCTTC. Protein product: CASRSGQNYGYTF.

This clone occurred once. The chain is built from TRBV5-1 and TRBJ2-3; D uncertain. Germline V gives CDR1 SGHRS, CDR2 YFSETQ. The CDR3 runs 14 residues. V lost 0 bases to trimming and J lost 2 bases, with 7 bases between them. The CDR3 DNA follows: TGCGCCAGCAGCTTGGCTGCGGACACAGATACGCAGTATTTT. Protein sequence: CASSLAADTDTQYF.

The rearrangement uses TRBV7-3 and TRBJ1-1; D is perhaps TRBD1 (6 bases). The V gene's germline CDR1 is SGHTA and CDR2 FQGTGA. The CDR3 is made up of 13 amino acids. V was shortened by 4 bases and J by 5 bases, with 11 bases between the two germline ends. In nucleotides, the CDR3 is TGTGCCAGCAGCTCTGGACAGTTTACTGAAGCTTTCTTT. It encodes CASSSGQFTEAFF.

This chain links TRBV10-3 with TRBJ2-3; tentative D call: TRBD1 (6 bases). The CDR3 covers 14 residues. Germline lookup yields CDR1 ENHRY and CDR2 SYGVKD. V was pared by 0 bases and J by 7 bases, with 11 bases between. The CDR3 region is CAISESNRANTQYF. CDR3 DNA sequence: TGTGCCATCAGTGAGTCGAACAGGGCAAATACGCAGTATTTT.

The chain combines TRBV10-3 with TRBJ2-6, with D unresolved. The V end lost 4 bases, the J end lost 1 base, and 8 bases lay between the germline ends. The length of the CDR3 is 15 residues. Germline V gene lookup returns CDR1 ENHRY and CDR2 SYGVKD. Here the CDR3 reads CAISGTTSGANVLTF. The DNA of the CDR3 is TGTGCCATCAGTGGTACAACGTCTGGGGCCAACGTCCTGACTTTC.

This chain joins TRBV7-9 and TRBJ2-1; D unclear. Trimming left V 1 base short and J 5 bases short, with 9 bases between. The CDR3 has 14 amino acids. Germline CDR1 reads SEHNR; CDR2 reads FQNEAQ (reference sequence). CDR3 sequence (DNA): TGTGCCAGCAGCTTAGGAGTACCCGACAATGAGCAGTTCTTC. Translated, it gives CASSLGVPDNEQFF.

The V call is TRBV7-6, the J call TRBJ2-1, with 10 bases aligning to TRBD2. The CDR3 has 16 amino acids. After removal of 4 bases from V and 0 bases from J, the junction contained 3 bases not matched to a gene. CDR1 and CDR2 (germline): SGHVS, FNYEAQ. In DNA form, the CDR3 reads TGTGCCAGCAGCTCCATAGCGGGAGGCTCCTACAATGAGCAGTTCTTC. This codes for CASSSIAGGSYNEQFF. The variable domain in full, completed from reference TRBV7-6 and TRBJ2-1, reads GAGVSQSPRYKVTKRGQDVALRCDPISGHVSLYWYRQALGQGPEFLTYFNYEAQQDKSGLPNDRFSAERPEGSISTLTIQRTEQRDSAMYRCASSSIAGGSYNEQFFGPGTRLTVL.

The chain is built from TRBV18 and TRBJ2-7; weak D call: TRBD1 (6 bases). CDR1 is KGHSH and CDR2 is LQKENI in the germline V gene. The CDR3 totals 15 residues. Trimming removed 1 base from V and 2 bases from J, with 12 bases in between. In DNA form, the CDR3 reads TGTGCCAGCTCACCACTACGGGACATCGCCTACGAGCAGTACTTC. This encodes CASSPLRDIAYEQYF.

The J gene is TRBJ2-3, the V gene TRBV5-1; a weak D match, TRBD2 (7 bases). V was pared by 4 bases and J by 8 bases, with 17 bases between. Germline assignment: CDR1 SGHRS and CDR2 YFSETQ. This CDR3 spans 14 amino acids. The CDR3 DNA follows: TGCGCCAGCAGCCCGACGGGGGGCGACGCTACGCAGTATTTT. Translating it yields CASSPTGGDATQYF.

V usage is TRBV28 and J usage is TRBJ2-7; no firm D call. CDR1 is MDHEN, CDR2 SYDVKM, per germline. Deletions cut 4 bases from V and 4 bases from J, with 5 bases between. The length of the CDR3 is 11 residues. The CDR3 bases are TGTGCCAGCAGTTCCTTTTACGAGCAGTACTTC. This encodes CASSSFYEQYF.

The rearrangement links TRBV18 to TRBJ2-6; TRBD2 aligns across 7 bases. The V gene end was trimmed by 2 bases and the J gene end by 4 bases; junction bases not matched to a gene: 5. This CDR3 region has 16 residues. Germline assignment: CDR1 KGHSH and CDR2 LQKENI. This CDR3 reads CASSPWEGPGANVLTF. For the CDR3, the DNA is TGTGCCAGCTCACCATGGGAGGGGCCCGGGGCCAACGTCCTGACTTTC.

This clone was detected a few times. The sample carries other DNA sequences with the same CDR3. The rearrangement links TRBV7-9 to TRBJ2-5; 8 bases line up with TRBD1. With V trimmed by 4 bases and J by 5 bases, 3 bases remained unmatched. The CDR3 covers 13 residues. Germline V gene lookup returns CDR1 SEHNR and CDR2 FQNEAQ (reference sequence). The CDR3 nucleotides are TGTGCCAGCAGCTCCAGGGGGCCGGAGACCCAGTACTTC. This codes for CASSSRGPETQYF.